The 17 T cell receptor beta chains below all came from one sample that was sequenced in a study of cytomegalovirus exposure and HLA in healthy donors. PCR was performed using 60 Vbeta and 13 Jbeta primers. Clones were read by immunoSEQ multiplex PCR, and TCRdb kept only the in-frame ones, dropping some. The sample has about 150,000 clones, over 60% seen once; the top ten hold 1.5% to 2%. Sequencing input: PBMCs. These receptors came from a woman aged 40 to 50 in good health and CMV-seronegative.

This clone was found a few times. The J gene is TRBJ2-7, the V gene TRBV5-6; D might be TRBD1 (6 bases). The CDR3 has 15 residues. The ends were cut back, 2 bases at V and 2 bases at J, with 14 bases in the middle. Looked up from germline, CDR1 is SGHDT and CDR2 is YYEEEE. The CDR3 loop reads CASSFNLQGPYEQYF. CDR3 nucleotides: TGTGCCAGCAGCTTTAACCTACAGGGACCCTACGAGCAGTACTTC.

The CDR3: CASSLETGFLGGNQPQHF. CDR3 DNA: TGTGCCAGCAGCTTGGAAACAGGGTTTCTTGGCGGCAATCAGCCCCAGCATTTT. The chain recombines TRBV7-9 with TRBJ1-5, with a possible D match to TRBD1 (6 bases). The CDR3 has 18 residues. Germline V gives CDR1 SEHNR, CDR2 FQNEAQ (reference sequence). V was cut by 3 bases and J by 2 bases, with 20 bases left in between.

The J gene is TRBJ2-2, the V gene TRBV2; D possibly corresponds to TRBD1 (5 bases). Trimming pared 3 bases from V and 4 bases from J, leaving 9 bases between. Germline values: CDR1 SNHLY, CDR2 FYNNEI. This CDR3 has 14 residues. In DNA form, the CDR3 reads TGTGCCAGCAGTGAGCAGGGCCGCACCGGGGAGCTGTTTTTT. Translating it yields CASSEQGRTGELFF. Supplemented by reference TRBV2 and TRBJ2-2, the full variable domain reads EPEVTQTPSHQVTQMGQEVILRCVPISNHLYFYWYRQILGQKVEFLVSFYNNEISEKSEIFDDQFSVERPDGSNFTLKIRSTKLEDSAMYFCASSEQGRTGELFFGEGSRLTVL.

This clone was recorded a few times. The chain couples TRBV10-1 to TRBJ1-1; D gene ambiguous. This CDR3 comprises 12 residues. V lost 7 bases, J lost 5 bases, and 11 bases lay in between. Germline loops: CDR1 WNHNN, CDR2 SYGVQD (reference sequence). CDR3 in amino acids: CASTNPGTEAFF. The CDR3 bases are TGCGCCAGCACAAACCCGGGAACTGAAGCTTTCTTT.

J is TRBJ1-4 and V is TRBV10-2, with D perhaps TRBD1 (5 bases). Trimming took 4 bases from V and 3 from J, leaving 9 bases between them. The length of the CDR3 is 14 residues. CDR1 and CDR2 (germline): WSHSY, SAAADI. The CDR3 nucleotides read TGCGCCAGCAGTGTAACAGGCCCTAATGAAAAACTGTTTTTT. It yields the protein CASSVTGPNEKLFF.

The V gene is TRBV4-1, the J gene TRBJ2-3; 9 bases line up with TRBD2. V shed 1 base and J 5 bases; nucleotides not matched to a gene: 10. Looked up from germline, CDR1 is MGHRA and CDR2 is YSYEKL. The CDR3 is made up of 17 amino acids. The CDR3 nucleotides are TGCGCCAGCAGCCAAGTCTTAAATAGCGGGGGAGGAGATACGCAGTATTTT. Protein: CASSQVLNSGGGDTQYF.

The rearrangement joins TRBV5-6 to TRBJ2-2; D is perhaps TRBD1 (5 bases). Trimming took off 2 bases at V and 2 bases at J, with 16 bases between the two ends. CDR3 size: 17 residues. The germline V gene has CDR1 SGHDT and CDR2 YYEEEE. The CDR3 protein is CASSFSQGWGNTGELFF. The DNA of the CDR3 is TGTGCCAGCAGCTTTAGTCAGGGATGGGGTAACACCGGGGAGCTGTTTTTT. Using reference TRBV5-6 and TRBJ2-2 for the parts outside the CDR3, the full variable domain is DAGVTQSPTHLIKTRGQQVTLRCSPKSGHDTVSWYQQALGQGPQFIFQYYEEEERQRGNFPDRFSGHQFPNYSSELNVNALLLGDSALYLCASSFSQGWGNTGELFFGEGSRLTVL.

The CDR3 loop is CASSPAGTGVGSSYEQYF. CDR3 DNA: TGTGCCAGCTCACCTGCCGGGACAGGGGTGGGGAGCTCCTACGAGCAGTACTTC. This chain joins TRBV18 and TRBJ2-7; TRBD1 agrees at 10 bases. V shed 3 bases and J 0 bases; nucleotides not matched to a gene: 11. CDR1 KGHSH and CDR2 LQKENI come from the germline V gene. The CDR3 covers 18 residues.

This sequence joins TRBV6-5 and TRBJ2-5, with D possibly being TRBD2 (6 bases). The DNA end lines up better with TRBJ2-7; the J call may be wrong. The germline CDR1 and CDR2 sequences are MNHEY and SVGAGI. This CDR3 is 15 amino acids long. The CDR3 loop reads CASSVPGLRSYEQYF. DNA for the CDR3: TGTGCCAGCAGTGTCCCGGGACTCCGCTCCTACGAGCAGTACTTC.

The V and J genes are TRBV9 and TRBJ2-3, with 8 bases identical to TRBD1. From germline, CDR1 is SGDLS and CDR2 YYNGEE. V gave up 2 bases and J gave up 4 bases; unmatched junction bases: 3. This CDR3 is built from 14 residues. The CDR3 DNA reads TGTGCCAGCAGCGTCAGGGGGCGTGCAGATACGCAGTATTTT. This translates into CASSVRGRADTQYF.

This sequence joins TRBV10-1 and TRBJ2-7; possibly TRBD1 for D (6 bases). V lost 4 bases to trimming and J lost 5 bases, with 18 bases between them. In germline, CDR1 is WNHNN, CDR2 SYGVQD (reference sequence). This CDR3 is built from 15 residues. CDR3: CASSGITGSGDEQYF. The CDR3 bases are TGCGCCAGCAGTGGGATCACAGGGTCGGGCGACGAGCAGTACTTC.

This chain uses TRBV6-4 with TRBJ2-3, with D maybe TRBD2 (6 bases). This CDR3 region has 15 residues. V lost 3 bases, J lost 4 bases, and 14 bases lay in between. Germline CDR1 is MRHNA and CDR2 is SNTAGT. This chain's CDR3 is CASSEAGSGADTQYF. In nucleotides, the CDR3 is TGTGCCAGCAGTGAGGCGGGAAGTGGCGCAGATACGCAGTATTTT.

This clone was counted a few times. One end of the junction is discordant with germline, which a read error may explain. CDR3 in amino acids: CASGLEVLDF. The CDR3 DNA follows: TGTGCCAGCGGATTGGAAGTTTTAGACTTC. V is TRBV5-4 and J is TRBJ2-5, with D unresolved. Germline-derived CDR1 and CDR2 are SGHNT and YYREEE (reference sequence). The length of the CDR3 is 10 residues.

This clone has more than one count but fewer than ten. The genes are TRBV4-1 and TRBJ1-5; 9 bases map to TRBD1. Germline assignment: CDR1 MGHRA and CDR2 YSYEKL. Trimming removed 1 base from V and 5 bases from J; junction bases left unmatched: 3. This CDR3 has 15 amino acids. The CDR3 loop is CASSQATGGYQPQHF. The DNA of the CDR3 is TGCGCCAGCAGCCAAGCGACAGGGGGGTATCAGCCCCAGCATTTT.

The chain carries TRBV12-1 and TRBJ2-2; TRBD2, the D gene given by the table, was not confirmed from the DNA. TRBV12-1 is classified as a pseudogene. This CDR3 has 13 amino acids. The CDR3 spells CASSFRDTGELFF. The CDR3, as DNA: TGTGCCAGCAGCTTTCGGGACACCGGGGAGCTGTTTTTT.

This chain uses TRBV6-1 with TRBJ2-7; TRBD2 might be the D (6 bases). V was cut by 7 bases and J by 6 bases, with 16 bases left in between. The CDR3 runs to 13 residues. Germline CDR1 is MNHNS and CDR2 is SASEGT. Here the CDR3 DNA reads TGTGCCAGCATCCGGGGCGGGACGGGCGAGCAGTACTTC. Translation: CASIRGGTGEQYF.

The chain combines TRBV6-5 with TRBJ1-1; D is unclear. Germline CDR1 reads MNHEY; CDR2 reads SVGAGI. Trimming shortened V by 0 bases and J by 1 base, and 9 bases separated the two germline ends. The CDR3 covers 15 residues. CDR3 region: CASSYSGVENTEAFF. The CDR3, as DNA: TGTGCCAGCAGTTACTCCGGGGTGGAGAACACTGAAGCTTTCTTT.